The 31 T cell receptor beta chains presented below share a single source sample, sequenced in a study of CD8 T cells in ankylosing spondylitis listed by TCRdb under 2017. Overall study results and their limits: A TCR beta motif made up of seven or eight highly homologous amino acid variants appeared to be characteristic of blood from ankylosing spondylitis patients.

The antigens these receptors bind are not known. The method was 5' RACE. Reads for this sample came from an Illumina HiSeq 2500. In-frame beta chains were kept once TCRdb had trimmed the public reads at Q25 with fastp and called clones with MiXCR. When rows share a CDR3 protein, they turn into one entry using the most common DNA and genes. The sample table lists a few hundred thousand distinct CDR3 sequences, 6% to 8% of them with a count of one. More than 13% of the sample goes to the ten largest clones. Sequencing was carried out using blood, either unsorted or a sorted T cell fraction (not recorded which). These TCRs come from a male donor with ankylosing spondylitis.

This chain uses TRBV28 with TRBJ2-3; no firm D call. The germline CDR1 and CDR2 sequences are MDHEN and SYDVKM. The V end was cut by 5 bases, the J end by 6 bases, with 9 bases between. CDR3 length: 12 amino acids. CDR3: CASSPRVDTQYF. For the CDR3, the DNA is TGTGCCAGCAGTCCCCGGGTTGATACGCAGTATTTT.

This clonotype was picked up a small number of times. The chain couples TRBV7-9 to TRBJ2-1, with TRBD2 matching 9 bases. Per the germline V gene, CDR1 is SEHNR and CDR2 is FQNEAQ (reference sequence). V lost 5 bases and J lost 1; bases outside the gene matches: 9. This CDR3 contains 17 residues. CDR3 sequence reads: CASSPFSGGRSYNEQFF. The DNA for the CDR3 is TGTGCCAGCAGCCCCTTTAGCGGGGGCAGATCCTACAATGAGCAGTTCTTC. Supplemented by reference TRBV7-9 and TRBJ2-1, the full variable domain reads DTGVSQNPRHKITKRGQNVTFRCDPISEHNRLYWYRQTLGQGPEFLTYFQNEAQLEKSRLLSDRFSAERPKGSFSTLEIQRTEQGDSAMYLCASSPFSGGRSYNEQFFGPGTRLTVL.

This clonotype appeared many times. The V gene is TRBV29-1, the J gene TRBJ2-5; 9 bases fit TRBD1. The length of the CDR3 is 17 residues. The J segment lost 8 bases and the V segment lost 0 bases, leaving 16 bases of the junction unmatched. The V gene's germline CDR1 is SQVTM and CDR2 ANQGSEA. For the CDR3, the DNA is TGCAGCGTTGAAGATTTCGAGCCGGGACAGGGTGGTAGAACCCAGTACTTC. This sequence encodes CSVEDFEPGQGGRTQYF.

The rearrangement uses TRBV20-1 and TRBJ2-7; tentative D call: TRBD2 (5 bases). The CDR3 is 13 residues long. Germline V gives CDR1 DFQATT, CDR2 SNEGSKA (reference sequence). V was trimmed by 2 bases and J by 0 bases, leaving 8 bases between them. This chain's CDR3 is CSARQEVSYEQYF. CDR3 nucleotides: TGCAGTGCTAGACAGGAGGTCTCCTACGAGCAGTACTTC.

The chain links TRBV4-1 to TRBJ2-3; D possibly matches TRBD1 or TRBD2 (5 bases each). This CDR3 has 17 residues. Germline V gene sequence: CDR1 MGHRA, CDR2 YSYEKL. V lost 4 bases to trimming and J lost 1 base, with 18 bases between them. CDR3 in DNA: TGCGCCAGCAGCCCCCGTGGGGGTTTAAGGGGCACAGATACGCAGTATTTT. It specifies CASSPRGGLRGTDTQYF.

This clonotype was observed many times. The chain is built from TRBV7-9 and TRBJ1-2; no definite D call. Germline V gives CDR1 SEHNR, CDR2 FQNEAQ (reference sequence). Trimming pared 2 bases from V and 13 bases from J, leaving 17 bases between. CDR3 length: 13 amino acids. CDR3 nucleotide sequence: TGTGCCAGCAGCTTACCTCGTGAGGGAAGGGCCACCTTC. Translated, it gives CASSLPREGRATF.

This clonotype was observed a handful of times. The CDR3 loop is CASSHGTTGANVLTF. The CDR3 region has the DNA TGTGCCAGCAGCCACGGGACCACTGGGGCCAACGTCCTGACTTTC. V and J are TRBV27 and TRBJ2-6; either TRBD1 or TRBD2 may fit D (5 bases each). The CDR3 totals 15 residues. The germline gives CDR1 MNHEY, CDR2 SMNVEV (reference sequence). V lost 6 bases to trimming and J lost 2 bases, with 11 bases between them.

This clonotype showed up just a few times. The chain has TRBV6-2 or TRBV6-3 and TRBJ1-5, with 8 bases matching TRBD1. The J segment lost 3 bases and the V segment lost 8 bases, leaving 9 bases of the junction unmatched. The CDR3 covers 15 residues. Per germline, CDR1 MNHEY and CDR2 SVGEGT. The CDR3 DNA is TGTGCCAGCCGACAGGGGTTCGGTTTCAATCAGCCCCAGCATTTT. It specifies CASRQGFGFNQPQHF.

This clonotype was detected many times. CDR3 sequence (DNA): TGTGCCAGCAGCCAGATAAGAGATACGCAGTATTTT. This encodes CASSQIRDTQYF. The chain uses TRBV7-2 and TRBJ2-3; D is unresolved. Trimming left V 5 bases short and J 5 bases short, with 8 bases between. The CDR3 loop spans 12 amino acids. Per germline, CDR1 SGHTA and CDR2 FQGNSA.

This clonotype occurred many times. The chain couples TRBV7-2 to TRBJ2-1; TRBD2 matches 9 bases. The germline V gene has CDR1 SGHTA and CDR2 FQGNSA. The trim removed 4 bases at V and 5 bases at J, leaving 6 bases unmatched. This CDR3 contains 15 residues. The CDR3 DNA reads as TGTGCCAGCAGCTCACTAGCGGGCTTGGACAATGAGCAGTTCTTC. Amino acid sequence: CASSSLAGLDNEQFF.

This sequence joins TRBV20-1 and TRBJ2-7; 12 bases line up with TRBD2. The CDR3 consists of 15 residues. Germline CDR1 and CDR2: DFQATT and SNEGSKA (reference sequence). The V and J ends lost 8 bases and 6 bases, in that order; junction bases with no gene match: 14. CDR3 bases: TGCAGTCCCCGGCTAGCGGGGGGGCTATTCATCGAGCAGTACTTC. This encodes CSPRLAGGLFIEQYF.

This clonotype was seen repeatedly, ten times or more. The chain has TRBV5-5 and TRBJ2-5; TRBD2 agrees at 9 bases. Germline V gene sequence: CDR1 SGHKS, CDR2 YYEKEE (reference sequence). V gave up 9 bases and J gave up 6 bases; unmatched junction bases: 9. The CDR3 runs 13 residues. The chain's CDR3 is CATSLAGEKTQYF. The CDR3, as DNA: TGTGCCACCTCTTTAGCGGGAGAGAAGACCCAGTACTTC. Full variable domain (rest looked up from reference TRBV5-5 and TRBJ2-5): DAGVTQSPTHLIKTRGQQVTLRCSPISGHKSVSWYQQVLGQGPQFIFQYYEKEERGRGNFPDRFSARQFPNYSSELNVNALLLGDSALYLCATSLAGEKTQYFGPGTRLLVL.

This clonotype was counted only a few times. The genes are TRBV27 and TRBJ2-1; either TRBD1 or TRBD2 may supply D (5 bases each). Germline V gene lookup returns CDR1 MNHEY and CDR2 SMNVEV (reference sequence). This CDR3 has 15 residues. The V end lost 1 base, the J end lost 4 bases, and 11 bases lay between the germline ends. In nucleotides, the CDR3 is TGTGCCAGCAGTTTATTGGGGACGGCTTACAATGAGCAGTTCTTC. Protein sequence: CASSLLGTAYNEQFF.

This chain uses TRBV5-6 with TRBJ1-1; the D is unclear. The CDR3 runs 14 residues. The V and J ends lost 3 bases and 0 bases respectively, with 9 bases between them. CDR1 SGHDT and CDR2 YYEEEE come from the germline V gene. CDR3 in DNA: TGTGCCAGCAGCTCGGAGGAAATGAACACTGAAGCTTTCTTT. Its translation: CASSSEEMNTEAFF.

In this sample, this clonotype turned up many times. CDR3 nucleotide sequence: TGCAGTGCTAGACCCCCAGGGGCTTTCACCGGGGAGCTGTTTTTT. Its translation is CSARPPGAFTGELFF. The chain couples TRBV20-1 to TRBJ2-2, with D perhaps matching TRBD1 (6 bases). Trimming pared 2 bases from V and 4 bases from J, leaving 14 bases between. CDR1 and CDR2 (germline): DFQATT, SNEGSKA (reference sequence). There are 15 residues in the CDR3.

The sample holds many counts of this clonotype. The rearrangement joins TRBV29-1 to TRBJ2-2, with D uncertain. The V gene's germline CDR1 is SQVTM and CDR2 ANQGSEA. This CDR3 has 13 amino acids. Trimming stripped 3 bases from V and 4 bases from J, with 9 bases between. The CDR3 region has the DNA TGCAGCGTTGAGCAAGGTCCCACCGGGGAGCTGTTTTTT. Its protein is CSVEQGPTGELFF.

This clonotype turned up a few times. The V call is TRBV15, the J call TRBJ1-5, with D possibly matching TRBD1 (6 bases). The V end lost 1 base, the J end lost 4 bases, and 11 bases lay between the germline ends. Germline V gene data show CDR1 as LNHNV and CDR2 as YYDKDF (reference sequence). The CDR3 runs to 15 residues. CDR3 coding DNA: TGTGCCACCAGCAGAGTCCAAGGGGGGAATCAGCCCCAGCATTTT. This encodes CATSRVQGGNQPQHF.

The table lists this clonotype with many counts. The CDR3 here is CASSQDGAGGGYEQYF. CDR3 DNA sequence: TGTGCCAGCAGCCAAGATGGGGCGGGAGGTGGGTACGAGCAGTACTTC. The chain joins TRBV4-2 to TRBJ2-7, with 8 bases that match TRBD2. CDR3 size: 16 residues. Germline loops: CDR1 LGHNA, CDR2 YNFKEQ. The J segment lost 4 bases and the V segment lost 0 bases, leaving 8 bases of the junction unmatched.

This clonotype was seen ten or more times. The V gene is TRBV27, the J gene TRBJ2-2; no definite D call. Germline lookup yields CDR1 MNHEY and CDR2 SMNVEV (reference sequence). This CDR3 has 13 residues. V was clipped by 3 bases and J by 4 bases, with 6 bases between them. The CDR3 sequence is CASSLVRTGELFF. DNA for the CDR3: TGTGCCAGCAGTTTGGTTCGCACCGGGGAGCTGTTTTTT.

The V call is TRBV7-8, the J call TRBJ2-3, with TRBD2 matching 12 bases. The CDR3 contains 16 residues. The germline V gene has CDR1 SGHVS and CDR2 FQNEAQ. Trimming cost V 4 bases and J 2 bases; bases outside gene matches: 4. The CDR3 coding sequence is TGTGCCAGCAGCTCTGGACTAGCGGGGTCCACAGATACGCAGTATTTT. Its translation: CASSSGLAGSTDTQYF.

This clonotype has at least ten counts. The genes are TRBV6-5 and TRBJ1-5; D not resolved. The CDR3 has 18 amino acids. Trimming removed 0 bases from V and 0 bases from J, with 15 bases in between. Germline V gives CDR1 MNHEY, CDR2 SVGAGI. This CDR3 reads CASSYSYPTPYSNQPQHF. The CDR3 region has the DNA TGTGCCAGCAGTTACTCGTACCCGACTCCCTATAGCAATCAGCCCCAGCATTTT.

This clonotype has more than one count but fewer than ten. CDR3 residues: CSVDKGDYGYTF. The CDR3 DNA is TGCAGCGTTGATAAGGGAGACTATGGCTACACCTTC. The V call is TRBV29-1, the J call TRBJ1-2; D is undetermined. The CDR3 sequence is 12 residues long. Trimming took 3 bases from V and 3 from J, leaving 8 bases between them. The germline gives CDR1 SQVTM, CDR2 ANQGSEA.

This clonotype appeared many times. This may stem from a read error, because a much larger clone lies one nucleotide away. The rearrangement uses TRBV28 and TRBJ2-7; D remains ambiguous. Trimming pared 6 bases from V and 4 bases from J, leaving 7 bases between. This CDR3 has 11 residues. Per germline, CDR1 MDHEN and CDR2 SYDVKM. The CDR3 bases are TGTGCCAGCAGATTAGGGTACGAGCAGTACTTC. It encodes CASRLGYEQYF.

The table lists this clonotype with many counts. The chain carries TRBV28 and TRBJ2-3, with D possibly being TRBD2 (5 bases). V dropped 7 bases and J dropped 0 bases, with 11 bases sitting between them. Germline V gene data show CDR1 as MDHEN and CDR2 as SYDVKM. This CDR3 has 14 amino acids. The CDR3: CASTERSSTDTQYF. The CDR3, as DNA: TGTGCCAGCACGGAGCGGTCTAGCACAGATACGCAGTATTTT.

The chain combines TRBV12-3 or TRBV12-4 with TRBJ2-7; D is uncertain. Trimming took off 6 bases at V and 2 bases at J, with 11 bases between the two ends. This CDR3 has 13 amino acids. DNA of the CDR3: TGTGCCAGCAGCCCTACTTGGACCTACGAGCAGTACTTC. Amino acids: CASSPTWTYEQYF.

This clonotype was detected ten times or more. This chain uses TRBV11-2 with TRBJ2-7, with D perhaps TRBD2 (5 bases). Germline CDR1 and CDR2: SGHAT and FQNNGV. This CDR3 contains 13 residues. Trimming pared 10 bases from V and 1 base from J, leaving 14 bases between. CDR3 in DNA: TGTGCCACCCTCGACCGGGATTCCTACGAGCAGTACTTC. Its protein is CATLDRDSYEQYF.

The table lists this clonotype with many counts. J is TRBJ1-6 and V is TRBV10-2, with D possibly TRBD1 on 6 matching bases. The germline V gene has CDR1 WSHSY and CDR2 SAAADI. V lost 7 bases to trimming and J lost 8 bases, with 21 bases between them. There are 16 residues in the CDR3. The DNA of the CDR3 is TGCGCCAGCATAGCTTATTTGACAGGAGCTTATTCACCCCTCCACTTT. Protein sequence: CASIAYLTGAYSPLHF.

This clonotype occurred many times. The chain is built from TRBV29-1 and TRBJ2-1; maybe TRBD2 (5 bases). CDR3 length equals 13 residues. Trimming removed 3 bases at V and 7 bases at J, with 13 bases between. Per germline, CDR1 SQVTM and CDR2 ANQGSEA. CDR3 sequence (DNA): TGCAGCGTTGATCGGGGTTTTGGGAATGAGCAGTTCTTC. Protein: CSVDRGFGNEQFF.

This clonotype was seen a few times. The chain uses TRBV19 and TRBJ1-1; TRBD1 matches at 7 bases. Germline loops: CDR1 LNHDA, CDR2 SQIVND (reference sequence). With V trimmed by 5 bases and J by 1 base, 13 bases remained unmatched. The CDR3 consists of 17 residues. Here the CDR3 reads CASSPLLRQGGNTEAFF. CDR3 sequence (DNA): TGTGCCAGTAGTCCGCTTCTCCGACAGGGAGGGAACACTGAAGCTTTCTTT.

This CDR3 is CASSPKSGQIPQETQYF. Written as DNA, the CDR3 is TGTGCCAGCAGCCCAAAATCGGGGCAAATCCCCCAAGAGACCCAGTACTTC. The chain has TRBV7-9 and TRBJ2-5; D is possibly TRBD1 or TRBD2 (5 bases each). The CDR3 is 17 residues long. The germline gives CDR1 SEHNR, CDR2 FQNEAQ (reference sequence). The V end lost 5 bases, the J end lost 1 base, and 20 bases lay between the germline ends. The entire variable domain, with the rest obtained from reference TRBV7-9 and TRBJ2-5, is as follows: DTGVSQNPRHKITKRGQNVTFRCDPISEHNRLYWYRQTLGQGPEFLTYFQNEAQLEKSRLLSDRFSAERPKGSFSTLEIQRTEQGDSAMYLCASSPKSGQIPQETQYFGPGTRLLVL.

In this sample, this clonotype turned up many times. The CDR3, as DNA: TGTGCCAGCAGTTTGGCTGAAAAAGAGACCCAGTACTTC. It is translated as CASSLAEKETQYF. The V and J genes are TRBV12-3 or TRBV12-4 and TRBJ2-5; unclear D gene. With 3 bases removed from V and 3 bases from J, the gap between germline ends came to 8 bases. This CDR3 contains 13 residues.